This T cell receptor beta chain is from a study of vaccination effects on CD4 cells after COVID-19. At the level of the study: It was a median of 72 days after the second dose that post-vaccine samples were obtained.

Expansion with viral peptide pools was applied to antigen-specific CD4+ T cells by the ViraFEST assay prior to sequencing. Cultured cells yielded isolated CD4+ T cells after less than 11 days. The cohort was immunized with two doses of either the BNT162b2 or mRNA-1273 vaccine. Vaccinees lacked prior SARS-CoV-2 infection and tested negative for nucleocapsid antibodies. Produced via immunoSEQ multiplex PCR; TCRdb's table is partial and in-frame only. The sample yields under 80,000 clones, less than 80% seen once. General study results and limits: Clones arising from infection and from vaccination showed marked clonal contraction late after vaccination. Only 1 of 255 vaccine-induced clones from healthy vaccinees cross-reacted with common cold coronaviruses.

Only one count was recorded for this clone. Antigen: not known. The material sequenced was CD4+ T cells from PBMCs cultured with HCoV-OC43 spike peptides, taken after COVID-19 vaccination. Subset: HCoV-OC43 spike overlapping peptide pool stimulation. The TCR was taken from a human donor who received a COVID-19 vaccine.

This CDR3 reads CASSVGGVFPLQETQYF. CDR3 nucleotides: TGTGCCAGCAGCGTAGGCGGGGTATTCCCTTTACAAGAGACCCAGTACTTC. The rearrangement links TRBV9 to TRBJ2-5; perhaps TRBD2 as D (6 bases). The germline V gene has CDR1 SGDLS and CDR2 YYNGEE. The CDR3 totals 17 residues. V was pared by 0 bases and J by 2 bases, with 17 bases between.